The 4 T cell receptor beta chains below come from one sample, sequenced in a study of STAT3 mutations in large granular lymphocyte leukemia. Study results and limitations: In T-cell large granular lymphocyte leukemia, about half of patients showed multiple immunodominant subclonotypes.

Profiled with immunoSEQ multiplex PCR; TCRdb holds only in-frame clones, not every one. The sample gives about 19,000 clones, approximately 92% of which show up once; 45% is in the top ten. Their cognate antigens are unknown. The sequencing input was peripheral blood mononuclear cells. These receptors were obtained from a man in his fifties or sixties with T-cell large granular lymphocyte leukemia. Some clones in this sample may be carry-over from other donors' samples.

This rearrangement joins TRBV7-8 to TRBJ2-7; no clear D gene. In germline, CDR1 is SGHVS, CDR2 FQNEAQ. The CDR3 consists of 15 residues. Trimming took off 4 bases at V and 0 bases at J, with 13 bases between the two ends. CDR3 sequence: CASSSLALSSYEQYF. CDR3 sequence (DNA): TGTGCCAGCAGCTCCCTGGCATTAAGCTCCTACGAGCAGTACTTC.

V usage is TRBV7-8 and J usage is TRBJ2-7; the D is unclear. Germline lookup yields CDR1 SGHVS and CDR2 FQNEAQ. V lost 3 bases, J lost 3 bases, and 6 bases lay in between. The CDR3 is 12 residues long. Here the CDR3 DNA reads TGTGCCAGCAGCTTCAATAGCTACGAGCAGTACTTC. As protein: CASSFNSYEQYF.

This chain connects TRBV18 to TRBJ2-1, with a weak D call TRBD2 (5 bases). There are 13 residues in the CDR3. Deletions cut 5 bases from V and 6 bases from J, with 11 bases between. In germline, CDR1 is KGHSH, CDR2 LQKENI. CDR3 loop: CASSSLEGNEQFF. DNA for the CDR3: TGTGCCAGCTCATCACTAGAGGGCAATGAGCAGTTCTTC. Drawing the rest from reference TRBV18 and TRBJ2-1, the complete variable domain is NAGVMQNPRHLVRRRGQEARLRCSPMKGHSHVYWYRQLPEEGLKFMVYLQKENIIDESGMPKERFSAEFPKEGPSILRIQQVVRGDSAAYFCASSSLEGNEQFFGPGTRLTVL.

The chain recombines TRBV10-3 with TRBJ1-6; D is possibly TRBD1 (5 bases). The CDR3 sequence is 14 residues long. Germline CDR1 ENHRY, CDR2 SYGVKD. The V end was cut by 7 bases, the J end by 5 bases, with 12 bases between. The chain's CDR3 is CAINRDQNNSPLHF. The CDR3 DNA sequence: TGTGCCATCAACCGGGACCAGAATAATTCACCCCTCCACTTT.